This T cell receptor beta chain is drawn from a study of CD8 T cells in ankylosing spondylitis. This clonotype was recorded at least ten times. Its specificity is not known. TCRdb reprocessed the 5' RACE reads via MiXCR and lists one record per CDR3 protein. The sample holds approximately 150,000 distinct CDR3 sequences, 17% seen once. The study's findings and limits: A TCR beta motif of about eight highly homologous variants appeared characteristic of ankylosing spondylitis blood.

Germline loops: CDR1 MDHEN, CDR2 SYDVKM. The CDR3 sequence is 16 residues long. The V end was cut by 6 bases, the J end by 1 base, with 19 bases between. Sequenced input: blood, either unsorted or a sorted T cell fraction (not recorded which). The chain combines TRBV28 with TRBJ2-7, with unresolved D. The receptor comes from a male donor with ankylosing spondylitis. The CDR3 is CASSGEVGIHSYEQYF. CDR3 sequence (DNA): TGTGCCAGCAGCGGCGAGGTAGGAATACATTCCTACGAGCAGTACTTC.